This T cell receptor beta chain was sequenced for a study of T-cell memory formation after mild COVID-19 (dated by TCRdb to the early 2020s). A note on the overall study: TCR sequence clusters from the two donors were found to be largely donor specific. The cohort was made up of two young adult volunteers, one female and one male, who were previously healthy. In a couple of donors, T-cell clones that expanded and contracted after mild COVID-19 were followed by sequencing TCRalpha and TCRbeta repertoires longitudinally. Beyond this particular receptor, the publication reports: Some responding clones were detected in pre-infection memory, suggesting pre-existing cross-reactive memory T cells joined the SARS-CoV-2 response. Clones contracting from day 15 to 85 had balanced CD4/CD8 phenotypes, while a second wave expanding from day 15 to 37 was biased towards CD4+. The study covered only a couple of mild cases, and larger cohorts including severe cases with pre-infection samples were considered necessary. Contracting CD4+ clones turned up mainly in the CM and EM memory subsets, whereas EMRA was where CD8+ clones were enriched. The second-wave clones that peaked on day 37 were not confirmed to be SARS-CoV-2 specific.

Ficoll-Paque density gradient centrifugation was used to isolate PBMCs. Its CDR3 holds 17 amino acids, cysteine through phenylalanine. The DNA shown is the 51-base CDR3, in frame from base 1. The V end gives up 3 bases and the J end 1 base, leaving 9 bases in the junction not matched to a gene. Taken from the germline V gene, the CDR1 and CDR2 loops are SGDLS and YYNGEE. Ten or more counts support this clonotype. No antigen is known for it. Nothing much larger sits one base from this clone, and base qualities are not available. The run used an Illumina NovaSeq 6000. cDNA libraries for TCRalpha and TCRbeta were prepared by 5'RACE using constant-segment primers, with sample barcodes and unique molecular identifiers added. RNA was extracted from every sample with Trizol reagent. Libraries were amplified in two PCR steps, with a second sample barcode and Illumina TruSeq adapters added in the second step. Sequencing of libraries was performed on an Illumina NovaSeq with 2 x 150 bp paired-end reads. In the source study's methods: Demultiplexing of reads and collapsing into UMI-guided consensus sequences were performed with migec v1.2.7. Using mixcr v2.1.11, UMI consensuses were aligned to TRA and TRB V and J templates and then assembled into clonotypes. Expanded or contracted clonotypes were those called significant by both edgeR and NoisET, with noise models trained on biological replicates. For edgeR calls, the thresholds were a false discovery rate-adjusted p below 0.01 and a log2 fold-change of 1. As an exploratory analysis of dynamics, max-normalized trajectories of the 1000 most abundant clonotypes were examined by PCA with hierarchical clustering. The CD4 or CD8 phenotype of responding clones was assigned using the separately sequenced CD4+ and CD8+ repertoires. Through fastp at Q25 and MiXCR, TCRdb rebuilt clones from the public reads, retaining in-frame beta chains. Records with the same CDR3 protein are collapsed into one entry carrying the most frequent genes and DNA. These V and J calls rely on TCRdb rather than the paper's analysis. The sample includes hundreds of thousands of distinct CDR3 sequences, with roughly 17% observed a single time. The ten largest clones add up to about 12% of the sample.

Sequenced input: PBMCs or a T cell subset sorted from them (not recorded which). This chain is built from TRBV9 and TRBJ2-1; 8 middle bases align to TRBD2. The TCR was taken from an adult woman who had mild COVID-19 (a few samples of this study predate the infection). The sample titles of this study are shuffled in the database, so cell type and time point are left out; the donor was told from shared clones. The DNA sequence follows: TGTGCCAGCAGCGAGCGGGGACTAGACCCGTCCTACAATGAGCAGTTCTTC. Its amino acids are CASSERGLDPSYNEQFF.